In its sample, the clone carrying this TCR beta chain was seen a few times. Its antigen is unidentified. This sample was taken from a study of response to subunit inactivated influenza vaccine. Study results and caveats: Authors suggested that a seasonal influenza vaccination recruits few new T cells each time.

From the RT-PCR reads, TCRdb called clonotypes with MiXCR, one entry per CDR3 protein. The repertoire includes over 650,000 distinct CDR3 sequences, 18% of them detected once, and 9.5% to 13% sits in the top ten. V lost 2 bases and J lost 4, with 17 bases in between. Per the germline V gene, CDR1 is KGHSH and CDR2 is LQKENI. The CDR3 totals 16 residues. The input for sequencing was PBMCs from blood, taken 4 to 6 days after vaccination. The receptor was isolated from a man aged 45-65 years who received an inactivated influenza vaccine. The chain joins TRBV18 to TRBJ1-1; D is unclear. The CDR3 bases are TGTGCCAGCTCACCAGGGTTGAGGTCCCCGACCACTGAAGCTTTCTTT. This encodes CASSPGLRSPTTEAFF.